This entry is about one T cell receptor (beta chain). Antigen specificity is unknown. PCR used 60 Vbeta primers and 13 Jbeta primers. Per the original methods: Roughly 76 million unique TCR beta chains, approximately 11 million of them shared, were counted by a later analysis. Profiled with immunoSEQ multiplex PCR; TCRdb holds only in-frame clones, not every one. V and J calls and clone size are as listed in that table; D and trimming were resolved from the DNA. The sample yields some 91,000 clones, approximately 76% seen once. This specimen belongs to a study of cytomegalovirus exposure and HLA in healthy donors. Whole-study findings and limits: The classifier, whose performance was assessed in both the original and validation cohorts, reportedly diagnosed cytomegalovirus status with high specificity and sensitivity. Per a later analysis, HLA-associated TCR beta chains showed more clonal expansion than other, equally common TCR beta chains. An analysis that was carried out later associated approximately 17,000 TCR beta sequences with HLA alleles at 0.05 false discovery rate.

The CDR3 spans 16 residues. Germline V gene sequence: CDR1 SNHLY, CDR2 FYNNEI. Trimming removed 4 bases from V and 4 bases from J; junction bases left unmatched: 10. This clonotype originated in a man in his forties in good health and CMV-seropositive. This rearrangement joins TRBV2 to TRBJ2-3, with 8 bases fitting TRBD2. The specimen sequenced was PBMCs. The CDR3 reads CASSGSRGAGADTQYF. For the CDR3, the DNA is TGTGCCAGCAGTGGTTCGCGGGGGGCAGGCGCAGATACGCAGTATTTT.